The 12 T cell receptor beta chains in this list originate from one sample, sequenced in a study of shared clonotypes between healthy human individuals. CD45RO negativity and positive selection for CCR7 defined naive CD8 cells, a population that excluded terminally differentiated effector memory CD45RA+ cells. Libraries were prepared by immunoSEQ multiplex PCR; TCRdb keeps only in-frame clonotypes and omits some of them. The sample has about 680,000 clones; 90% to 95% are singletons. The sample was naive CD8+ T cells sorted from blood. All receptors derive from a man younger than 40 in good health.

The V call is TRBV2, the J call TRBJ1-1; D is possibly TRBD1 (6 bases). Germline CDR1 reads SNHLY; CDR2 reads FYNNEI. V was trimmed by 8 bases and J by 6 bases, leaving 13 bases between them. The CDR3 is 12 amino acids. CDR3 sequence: CASYGGRPEAFF. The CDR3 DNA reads TGTGCCAGCTACGGGGGGCGGCCTGAAGCTTTCTTT.

CDR3 loop: CASSFRQGQYNEQFF. For the CDR3, the DNA is TGCGCCAGCAGCTTCAGGCAGGGGCAATACAATGAGCAGTTCTTC. The chain couples TRBV5-1 to TRBJ2-1; possibly TRBD1 for D (6 bases). V was shortened by 2 bases and J by 4 bases, with 13 bases between the two germline ends. In germline, CDR1 is SGHRS, CDR2 YFSETQ. The CDR3 is made up of 15 amino acids. Variable domain in full (rest from reference TRBV5-1 and TRBJ2-1): KAGVTQTPRYLIKTRGQQVTLSCSPISGHRSVSWYQQTPGQGLQFLFEYFSETQRNKGNFPGRFSGRQFSNSRSEMNVSTLELGDSALYLCASSFRQGQYNEQFFGPGTRLTVL.

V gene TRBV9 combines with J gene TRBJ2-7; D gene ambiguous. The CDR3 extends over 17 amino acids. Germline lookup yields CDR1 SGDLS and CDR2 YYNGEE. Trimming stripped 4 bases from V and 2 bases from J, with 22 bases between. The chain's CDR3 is CASSTRSVSSTAYEQYF. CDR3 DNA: TGTGCCAGCAGCACCCGCTCCGTATCTAGTACTGCCTACGAGCAGTACTTC. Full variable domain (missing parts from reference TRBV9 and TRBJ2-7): DSGVTQTPKHLITATGQRVTLRCSPRSGDLSVYWYQQSLDQGLQFLIQYYNGEERAKGNILERFSAQQFPDLHSELNLSSLELGDSALYFCASSTRSVSSTAYEQYFGPGTRLTVT.

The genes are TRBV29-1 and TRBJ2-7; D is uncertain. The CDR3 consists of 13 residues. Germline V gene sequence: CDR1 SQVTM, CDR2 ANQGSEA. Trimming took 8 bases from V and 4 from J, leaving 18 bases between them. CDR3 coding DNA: TGCAGCATTCGGGTCTTTGATGCGTACGAGCAGTACTTC. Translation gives CSIRVFDAYEQYF.

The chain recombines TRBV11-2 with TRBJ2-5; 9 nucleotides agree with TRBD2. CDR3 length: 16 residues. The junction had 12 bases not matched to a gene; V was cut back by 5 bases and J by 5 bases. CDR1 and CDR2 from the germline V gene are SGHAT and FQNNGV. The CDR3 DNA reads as TGTGCCAGCAGCCTCAGACTAGCGGTTAGTAAGGAGACCCAGTACTTC. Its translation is CASSLRLAVSKETQYF.

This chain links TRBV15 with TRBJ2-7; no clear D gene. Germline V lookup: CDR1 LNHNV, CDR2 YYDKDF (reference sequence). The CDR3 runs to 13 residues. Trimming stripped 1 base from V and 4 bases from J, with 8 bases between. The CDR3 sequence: CATSRVFIYEQYF. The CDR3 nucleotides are TGTGCCACCAGCAGAGTGTTCATTTACGAGCAGTACTTC.

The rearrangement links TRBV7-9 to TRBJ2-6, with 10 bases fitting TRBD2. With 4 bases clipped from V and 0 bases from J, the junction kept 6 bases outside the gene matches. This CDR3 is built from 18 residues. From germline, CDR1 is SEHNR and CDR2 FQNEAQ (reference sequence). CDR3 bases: TGTGCCAGCAGCTCACCAAGGACTAGCGGCTCTGGGGCCAACGTCCTGACTTTC. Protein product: CASSSPRTSGSGANVLTF.

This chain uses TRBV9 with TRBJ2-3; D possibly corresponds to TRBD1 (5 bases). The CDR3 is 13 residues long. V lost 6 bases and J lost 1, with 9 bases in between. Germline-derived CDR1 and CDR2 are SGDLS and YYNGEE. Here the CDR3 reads CASKGQGTDTQYF. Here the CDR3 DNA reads TGTGCCAGCAAAGGACAAGGCACAGATACGCAGTATTTT. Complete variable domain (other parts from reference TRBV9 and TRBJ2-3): DSGVTQTPKHLITATGQRVTLRCSPRSGDLSVYWYQQSLDQGLQFLIQYYNGEERAKGNILERFSAQQFPDLHSELNLSSLELGDSALYFCASKGQGTDTQYFGPGTRLTVL.

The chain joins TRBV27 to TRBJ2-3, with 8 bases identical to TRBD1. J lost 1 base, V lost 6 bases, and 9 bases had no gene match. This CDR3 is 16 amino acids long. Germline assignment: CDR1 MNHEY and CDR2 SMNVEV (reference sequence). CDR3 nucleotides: TGTGCCAGCAGCCATTCCGGGACAGGCCGCACAGATACGCAGTATTTT. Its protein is CASSHSGTGRTDTQYF.

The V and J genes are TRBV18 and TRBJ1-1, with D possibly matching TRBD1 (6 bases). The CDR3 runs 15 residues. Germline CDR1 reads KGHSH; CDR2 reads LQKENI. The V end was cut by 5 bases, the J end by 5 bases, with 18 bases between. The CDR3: CASSSSGGVGTEAFF. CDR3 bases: TGTGCCAGCTCATCCTCGGGGGGCGTAGGTACTGAAGCTTTCTTT.

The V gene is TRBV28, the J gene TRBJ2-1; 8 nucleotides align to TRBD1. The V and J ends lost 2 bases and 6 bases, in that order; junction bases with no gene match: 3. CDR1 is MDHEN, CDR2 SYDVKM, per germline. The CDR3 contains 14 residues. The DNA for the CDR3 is TGTGCCAGCAGTTTACTCAGGGGGCCCAATGAGCAGTTCTTC. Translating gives CASSLLRGPNEQFF.

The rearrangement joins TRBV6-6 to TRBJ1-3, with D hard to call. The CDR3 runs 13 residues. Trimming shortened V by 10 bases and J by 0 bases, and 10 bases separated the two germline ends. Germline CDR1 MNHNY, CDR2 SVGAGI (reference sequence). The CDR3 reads CATRPNSGNTIYF. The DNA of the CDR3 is TGTGCCACCCGCCCCAACTCTGGAAACACCATATATTTT.